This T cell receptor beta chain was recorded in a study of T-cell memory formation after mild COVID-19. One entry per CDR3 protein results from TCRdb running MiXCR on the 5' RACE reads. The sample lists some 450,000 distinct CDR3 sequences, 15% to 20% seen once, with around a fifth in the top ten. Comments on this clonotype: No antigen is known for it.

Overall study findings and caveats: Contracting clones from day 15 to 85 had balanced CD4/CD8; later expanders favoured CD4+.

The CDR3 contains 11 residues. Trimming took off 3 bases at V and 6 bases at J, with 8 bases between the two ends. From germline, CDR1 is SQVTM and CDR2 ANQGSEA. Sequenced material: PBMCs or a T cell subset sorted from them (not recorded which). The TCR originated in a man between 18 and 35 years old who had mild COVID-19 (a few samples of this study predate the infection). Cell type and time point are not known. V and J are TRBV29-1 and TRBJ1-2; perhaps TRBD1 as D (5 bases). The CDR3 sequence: CSVDRVDGYTF. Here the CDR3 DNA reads TGCAGCGTTGACAGGGTAGATGGCTACACCTTC.